What follows are 20 T cell receptor beta chains derived from one specimen sequenced in a study of vaccination effects on CD4 cells after COVID-19. These receptors' antigens are unknown. ViraFEST used viral peptide pools to expand antigen-specific CD4+ T cells before sequencing. Culturing for around 10 days preceded CD4+ T cell isolation. Participants got two doses of BNT162b2 or mRNA-1273 vaccine. Sequencing was performed with immunoSEQ multiplex PCR; in TCRdb, only in-frame clones are kept and a portion is missing. Of under 50,000 clones detected, approximately 80% appear once; the ten largest clones hold roughly 2.1%. The sequencing used CD4+ T cells from PBMCs cultured with HCoV-NL63 spike peptides, collected after COVID-19 vaccination. These receptors all come from a human donor who received a COVID-19 vaccine. Some clones in this sample may be carry-over from other donors' samples.

The V call is TRBV18, the J call TRBJ2-5; D is unresolved. With 3 bases removed from V and 4 bases from J, the gap between germline ends came to 9 bases. The length of the CDR3 is 13 residues. Germline V gives CDR1 KGHSH, CDR2 LQKENI. CDR3 region: CASSPQRRETQYF. Written as DNA, the CDR3 is TGTGCCAGCTCACCTCAGCGTCGAGAGACCCAGTACTTC.

This clone was recorded a few times. J is TRBJ2-1 and V is TRBV6-5; 7 bases are shared with TRBD1. The CDR3 has 14 residues. The J segment lost 7 bases and the V segment lost 6 bases, leaving 9 bases of the junction unmatched. The germline gives CDR1 MNHEY, CDR2 SVGAGI. This chain's CDR3 is CASRQTGPPNEQFF. As DNA, the CDR3 is TGTGCCAGCAGGCAGACAGGGCCGCCTAATGAGCAGTTCTTC.

The chain uses TRBV6-5 and TRBJ1-3, with D possibly TRBD1 on 5 matching bases. The germline V and J ends were trimmed by 5 bases and 4 bases, with 15 bases remaining between them. This CDR3 is 15 amino acids long. In germline, CDR1 is MNHEY, CDR2 SVGAGI. As DNA, the CDR3 is TGTGCCAGCAGTAACGGCCCTGGGGGAGGAAACACCATATATTTT. This gives the protein CASSNGPGGGNTIYF.

J is TRBJ2-1 and V is TRBV9; unclear D gene. The germline V gene has CDR1 SGDLS and CDR2 YYNGEE. The CDR3 runs to 16 residues. V dropped 0 bases and J dropped 1 base, with 11 bases sitting between them. In nucleotides, the CDR3 is TGTGCCAGCAGCGTAGATCGGTCCAAATCCTACAATGAGCAGTTCTTC. As protein: CASSVDRSKSYNEQFF.

This sequence joins TRBV4-3 and TRBJ1-4; D gene uncertain. Germline assignment: CDR1 LGHNA and CDR2 YSLEER. Trimming shortened V by 8 bases and J by 0 bases, and 16 bases separated the two germline ends. This CDR3 has 16 amino acids. The CDR3 loop reads CASSMDDGATNEKLFF. DNA of the CDR3: TGCGCCAGCTCCATGGATGATGGGGCAACTAATGAAAAACTGTTTTTT.

The J gene is TRBJ1-2, the V gene TRBV28; a weak D match, TRBD1 (5 bases). This CDR3 comprises 13 residues. Germline V CDR1 and CDR2: MDHEN, SYDVKM. V lost 6 bases and J lost 2, with 10 bases in between. The CDR3 region has the DNA TGTGCCAGCAGACCACAGGTCAACTATGGCTACACCTTC. Its protein product is CASRPQVNYGYTF.

This chain's CDR3 is CASSTYEQYV. The CDR3 DNA is TGTGCCAGCAGTACCTACGAGCAGTACGTC. This chain links TRBV2 with TRBJ2-7, with D unresolved. This CDR3 is 10 amino acids long. Between the trimmed V and J ends, which lost 5 bases and 2 bases, there was a span of 1 base. Per germline, CDR1 SNHLY and CDR2 FYNNEI.

This clone was counted only a few times. This CDR3 is CASSQHRDSNQPQHF. The CDR3, as DNA: TGTGCCAGCAGCCAGCACCGGGACAGTAATCAGCCCCAGCATTTT. V usage is TRBV3-1 (or the pseudogene TRBV3-2) and J usage is TRBJ1-5; 7 bases fit TRBD1. This CDR3 is 15 amino acids long. The V segment lost 3 bases and the J segment 4 bases; nucleotides outside the gene matches: 6. Germline V gives CDR1 LGHDT, CDR2 YNNKEL (reference sequence).

V and J are TRBV27 and TRBJ1-4, with D hard to call. Trimming pared 10 bases from V and 0 bases from J, leaving 18 bases between. Germline values: CDR1 MNHEY, CDR2 SMNVEV (reference sequence). This CDR3 is 16 amino acids long. This CDR3 is CATMVGPGATNEKLFF. The CDR3 DNA follows: TGTGCCACCATGGTGGGCCCCGGAGCAACTAATGAAAAACTGTTTTTT.

The chain combines TRBV7-3 with TRBJ2-2; 10 nucleotides agree with TRBD2. V lost 1 base and J lost 6; bases outside the gene matches: 5. CDR3 length: 16 residues. CDR1 is SGHTA and CDR2 is FQGTGA in the germline V gene. The chain's CDR3 is CASSLRAGGPPGELFF. The CDR3, as DNA: TGTGCCAGCAGCTTAAGAGCGGGGGGGCCTCCCGGGGAGCTGTTTTTT.

This sequence joins TRBV5-6 and TRBJ1-5; maybe TRBD1 (6 bases). This CDR3 contains 16 residues. Germline V CDR1 and CDR2: SGHDT, YYEEEE. With 4 bases removed from V and 3 bases from J, the gap between germline ends came to 17 bases. The CDR3 DNA reads TGTGCCAGCAGCCAGTATGGGGGGCTCATCAATCAGCCCCAGCATTTT. Translated, it gives CASSQYGGLINQPQHF.

The rearrangement links TRBV7-3 to TRBJ2-3, with 8 nucleotides matching TRBD1. The junction had 7 bases not matched to a gene; V was cut back by 2 bases and J by 12 bases. Germline lookup yields CDR1 SGHTA and CDR2 FQGTGA. This CDR3 spans 13 amino acids. The CDR3 bases are TGTGCCAGCAGCTTAGGGGTGGACAGGGCCCAGTATTTT. Protein: CASSLGVDRAQYF.

The genes are TRBV2 and TRBJ2-7; tentatively, D is TRBD2 (6 bases). Trimming took 6 bases from V and 4 from J, leaving 19 bases between them. The CDR3 extends over 15 amino acids. The germline V gene encodes CDR1 SNHLY and CDR2 FYNNEI. The CDR3 is CASREGSGPGYEQYV. DNA for the CDR3: TGTGCCAGCAGGGAGGGAAGCGGACCGGGTTACGAGCAGTACGTC.

J is TRBJ1-1 and V is TRBV24-1, with 11 bases that match TRBD1. Germline V gives CDR1 KGHDR, CDR2 SFDVKD. The CDR3 is 15 amino acids. Trimming at V came to 3 bases and at J to 5 bases, leaving 4 bases not matched to a gene. CDR3 region: CATSDPGTGGTEAFF. In DNA, the CDR3 is TGTGCCACCAGTGATCCCGGGACAGGGGGGACTGAAGCTTTCTTT.

This clone was seen only once. The J gene is TRBJ2-5, the V gene TRBV5-5, with a possible D match to TRBD1 (5 bases). Trimming left V 2 bases short and J 1 base short, with 9 bases between. The germline V gene encodes CDR1 SGHKS and CDR2 YYEKEE (reference sequence). The CDR3 consists of 14 residues. The CDR3 here is CASSFTGTQETQYF. The CDR3 DNA reads as TGTGCCAGCAGCTTCACAGGTACCCAAGAGACCCAGTACTTC.

The chain combines TRBV3-1 (or the pseudogene TRBV3-2) with TRBJ1-2, with a possible D match to TRBD1 (6 bases). The CDR3 loop spans 13 amino acids. Per the germline V gene, CDR1 is LGHDT and CDR2 is YNNKEL (reference sequence). V lost 2 bases to trimming and J lost 5 bases, with 9 bases between them. In DNA, the CDR3 is TGTGCCAGCAGCCAAACGACAGGTTATGGCTACACCTTC. As protein: CASSQTTGYGYTF.

This chain links TRBV18 with TRBJ2-5; the match to TRBD1 covers 7 bases. The germline CDR1 and CDR2 sequences are KGHSH and LQKENI. V dropped 3 bases and J dropped 4; count of bases not matched to a gene: 8. The CDR3 totals 15 residues. CDR3 DNA sequence: TGTGCCAGCTCACCTCCGCCAACAGGGGTAGAGACCCAGTACTTC. Its translation: CASSPPPTGVETQYF.

This clone was seen a single time. The gene calls are TRBV15 and TRBJ2-5, with 7 positions matching TRBD2. From germline, CDR1 is LNHNV and CDR2 YYDKDF (reference sequence). The J segment lost 2 bases and the V segment lost 0 bases, leaving 9 bases of the junction unmatched. CDR3 length: 17 residues. The CDR3 sequence: CATSRDNAGGLQETQYF. CDR3 nucleotide sequence: TGTGCCACCAGCAGAGATAATGCCGGGGGGTTACAAGAGACCCAGTACTTC.

This chain connects TRBV2 to TRBJ2-3; 12 bases map to TRBD2. With 7 bases clipped from V and 0 bases from J, the junction kept 8 bases outside the gene matches. The CDR3 is 17 residues long. The germline gives CDR1 SNHLY, CDR2 FYNNEI. CDR3 in amino acids: CASKTSGGLTSTDTQYF. The DNA for the CDR3 is TGTGCCAGCAAGACTAGCGGGGGTCTAACGAGCACAGATACGCAGTATTTT.

This clone was seen just once. V usage is TRBV6-4 and J usage is TRBJ1-1, with D possibly matching TRBD1 (5 bases). The CDR3 length is 15 residues. Per germline, CDR1 MRHNA and CDR2 SNTAGT. Trimming removed 6 bases at V and 1 base at J, with 15 bases between. CDR3 sequence: CASSLWAGGNTEAFF. CDR3 DNA sequence: TGTGCCAGCAGCCTTTGGGCCGGGGGGAACACTGAAGCTTTCTTT.